This T cell receptor (beta chain) was sequenced in a study of OX40 agonist ivuxolimab in advanced cancers. In the study overall: Dose-escalation patients' cancers were hepatocellular carcinoma, melanoma, renal cell or head and neck cancer.

Between the trimmed V and J ends, which lost 3 bases and 10 bases, there was a span of 12 bases. Germline assignment: CDR1 SNHLY and CDR2 FYNNEI. The CDR3 runs 12 residues. Points on this clone: Its antigen is still unknown.

Sequenced by immunoSEQ multiplex PCR; TCRdb stores in-frame clones only, minus some. The data show over 45,000 clones, 70% to 85% seen once. Exclusion applied to patients with autoimmune disease history or systemic immunosuppression. Blood samples were obtained at baseline, cycle 4 day 1, and cycle 7 day 1. General study points: Some patients who did not respond also had low normalized T-cell clonal expansion.

The receptor comes from an adult with an advanced solid tumor such as melanoma, head and neck, liver or kidney cancer. Sequencing was performed on CD4+ or CD8+ T cells sorted from blood, taken in a trial of the OX40 agonist ivuxolimab. The chain links TRBV2 to TRBJ1-1; D gene ambiguous. CDR3 sequence (DNA): TGTGCCAGCAGTGACCTAATCAGGAGAGCTTTCTTT. Translating gives CASSDLIRRAFF.